This entry concerns a single T cell receptor beta chain. What it binds is not known. Germline assignment: CDR1 SQVTM and CDR2 ANQGSEA. V lost 2 bases, J lost 4 bases, and 11 bases lay in between. There are 13 residues in the CDR3. CD45RO negativity and positive selection for CCR7 defined naive CD8 cells, a population that excluded terminally differentiated effector memory CD45RA+ cells. These data originate in a study of shared clonotypes between healthy human individuals. Study information: Three plates each covered CD4 naive and memory; CD8 naive two, CD8 memory one.

Study results and caveats: Compared with memory subsets, naive subsets generally had larger estimated richness. Large depth notwithstanding, sorted-subset sequencing proved incomplete by rarefaction.

Some clones are missing from TCRdb's copy, which holds only in-frame ones; the method was immunoSEQ multiplex PCR. The sample records around 2,000,000 clones, roughly 94% being singletons. The source material was naive CD8+ T cells sorted from blood. The chain is built from TRBV29-1 and TRBJ1-1, with D possibly being TRBD1 (6 bases). This sequence was found in a man between 18 and 35 years old in good health. The CDR3 loop is CSVETGLGTEAFF. Written as DNA, the CDR3 is TGCAGCGTTGAAACAGGGTTGGGCACTGAAGCTTTCTTT. The full variable domain, in which reference TRBV29-1 and TRBJ1-1 provide the parts outside the CDR3, is SAVISQKPSRDICQRGTSLTIQCQVDSQVTMMFWYRQQPGQSLTLIATANQGSEATYESGFVIDKFPISRPNLTFSTLTVSNMSPEDSSIYLCSVETGLGTEAFFGQGTRLTVV.